This T cell receptor (beta chain) derives from a study of shared clonotypes between healthy human individuals. CDR1 is MNHNY and CDR2 is SVGAGI in the germline V gene (reference sequence). This CDR3 has 14 residues. Deletions cut 4 bases from V and 1 base from J, with 10 bases between. With regard to this clone: Its matching antigen is unknown.

Study results and limitations: Memory subsets had estimated richness that was generally smaller than that of naive subsets.

The table came from immunoSEQ multiplex PCR; TCRdb's copy has only in-frame clones and leaves some out. The data hold some 2,000,000 clones, with 85% to 95% observed a single time. Sequencing was done on a sample of naive CD4+ T cells sorted from blood. Stated subset: CD45RA+ positively selected. This clonotype was sampled from a man younger than 35 in good health. This rearrangement joins TRBV6-6 to TRBJ1-2; TRBD1 might be the D (6 bases). CDR3 bases: TGTGCCAGCAGTTCGGACAGATTTAACTATGGCTACACCTTC. Amino acids: CASSSDRFNYGYTF.